The 16 T cell receptor beta chains below were found in one sample sequenced in a study of blood T cell repertoires in COVID-19. Data came from immunoSEQ multiplex PCR; TCRdb stores just in-frame clones and leaves some out. The data contain some 400,000 clones, 75% to 90% of them singletons. Sequenced sample: PBMCs or T cells enriched from blood (not recorded which). Receptors originate from a young man who had recovered from COVID-19.

The chain couples TRBV4-2 to TRBJ2-3; 14 nucleotides agree with TRBD2. Germline V gene sequence: CDR1 LGHNA, CDR2 YNFKEQ. This CDR3 spans 18 amino acids. The V gene end was trimmed by 2 bases and the J gene end by 7 bases; junction bases not matched to a gene: 11. CDR3 bases: TGTGCCAGCAGCCAATTTTCCTCGGGACTAGCGGGAGAGAATACGCAGTATTTT. Translated, it gives CASSQFSSGLAGENTQYF.

The chain couples TRBV6-5 to TRBJ2-7; TRBD1 agrees at 9 bases. The V gene end was trimmed by 6 bases and the J gene end by 3 bases; junction bases not matched to a gene: 6. The CDR3 runs 14 residues. CDR1 MNHEY and CDR2 SVGAGI come from the germline V gene. The CDR3 sequence is CASRPGTGIYEQYF. In nucleotides, the CDR3 is TGTGCCAGCAGACCCGGGACAGGGATCTACGAGCAGTACTTC.

This clone was counted between two and nine times. The rearrangement joins TRBV6-6 to TRBJ2-2, with 9 bases matching TRBD1. Germline trimming cut 7 bases from V and 6 bases from J; bases unmatched to any gene: 9. This CDR3 is 15 amino acids long. CDR1 is MNHNY and CDR2 is SVGAGI in the germline V gene (reference sequence). This CDR3 reads CASNPGQGIAGELFF. CDR3 coding DNA: TGTGCCAGCAACCCGGGACAGGGAATCGCCGGGGAGCTGTTTTTT.

This chain uses TRBV5-1 with TRBJ1-1; the D is unclear. V dropped 0 bases and J dropped 1 base, with 7 bases sitting between them. Germline V lookup: CDR1 SGHRS, CDR2 YFSETQ. The CDR3 length is 14 residues. CDR3 nucleotide sequence: TGCGCCAGCAGCTTGGTATCAGGGAACACTGAAGCTTTCTTT. Amino acid sequence: CASSLVSGNTEAFF.

V is TRBV18 and J is TRBJ2-5, with no clear D. Looked up from germline, CDR1 is KGHSH and CDR2 is LQKENI. V was pared by 3 bases and J by 2 bases, with 7 bases between. The CDR3 is 13 residues long. The CDR3 is CASSPPSQETQYF. CDR3 bases: TGTGCCAGCTCACCGCCCAGTCAAGAGACCCAGTACTTC.

DNA for the CDR3: TGCGCCAGCAGCCAAGATTGGGGGGGATCCTACGAGCAGTACTTC. Protein product: CASSQDWGGSYEQYF. The chain couples TRBV4-1 to TRBJ2-7; 7 bases line up with TRBD2. This CDR3 is built from 15 residues. Germline V gene sequence: CDR1 MGHRA, CDR2 YSYEKL. V shed 0 bases and J 1 base; nucleotides not matched to a gene: 3.

The chain employs TRBV5-4 and TRBJ2-1; 7 bases line up with TRBD2. The junction had 4 bases not matched to a gene; V was cut back by 0 bases and J by 4 bases. This CDR3 is 15 amino acids long. Germline CDR1 reads SGHNT; CDR2 reads YYREEE (reference sequence). The CDR3 protein is CASSLAGLGYNEQFF. CDR3 DNA: TGTGCCAGCAGCTTGGCTGGACTAGGTTACAATGAGCAGTTCTTC. Using reference TRBV5-4 and TRBJ2-1 for the parts outside the CDR3, the full variable domain is ETGVTQSPTHLIKTRGQQVTLRCSSQSGHNTVSWYQQALGQGPQFIFQYYREEENGRGNFPPRFSGLQFPNYSSELNVNALELDDSALYLCASSLAGLGYNEQFFGPGTRLTVL.

The V and J genes are TRBV6-5 and TRBJ2-5, with D possibly TRBD1 on 5 matching bases. The V gene's germline CDR1 is MNHEY and CDR2 SVGAGI. V was pared by 3 bases and J by 7 bases, with 12 bases between. CDR3 length: 13 amino acids. The CDR3 reads CASSYGFQGTQYF. The CDR3 DNA is TGTGCCAGCAGTTATGGGTTTCAGGGGACCCAGTACTTC.

This clone was detected once. This sequence joins TRBV28 and TRBJ2-7, with D possibly TRBD1 on 6 matching bases. Trimming left V 5 bases short and J 0 bases short, with 17 bases between. Germline CDR1 reads MDHEN; CDR2 reads SYDVKM. This CDR3 has 16 amino acids. DNA for the CDR3: TGTGCCAGCAGTACCTCAGGGGCCCCGAGCTCCTACGAGCAGTACTTC. Its translation is CASSTSGAPSSYEQYF. The variable domain in full, with the rest retrieved from reference TRBV28 and TRBJ2-7, is DVKVTQSSRYLVKRTGEKVFLECVQDMDHENMFWYRQDPGLGLRLIYFSYDVKMKEKGDIPEGYSVSREKKERFSLILESASTNQTSMYLCASSTSGAPSSYEQYFGPGTRLTVT.

The chain employs TRBV4-1 and TRBJ1-5, with D possibly being TRBD1 (5 bases). This CDR3 is 13 amino acids long. CDR1 is MGHRA, CDR2 YSYEKL, per germline. V gave up 3 bases and J gave up 4 bases, with 7 bases separating them. CDR3 bases: TGCGCCAGCAGCCAGGCAGGGAATCAGCCCCAGCATTTT. Residues: CASSQAGNQPQHF.

The chain recombines TRBV24-1 with TRBJ1-5, with unresolved D. Trimming removed 3 bases from V and 11 bases from J, with 19 bases in between. The CDR3 is 15 amino acids. Germline CDR1 reads KGHDR; CDR2 reads SFDVKD. The CDR3 DNA reads TGTGCCACCAGTGATAGCCGGCAAGGAATCGGGGCCCAGCATTTT. It is translated as CATSDSRQGIGAQHF.

This clone appeared a few times. This chain uses TRBV30 with TRBJ1-4; no clear D gene. Trimming took off 4 bases at V and 8 bases at J, with 11 bases between the two ends. This CDR3 spans 12 amino acids. Germline CDR1 reads GTSNPN; CDR2 reads SVGIG (reference sequence). CDR3: CAWTRVEEKLFF. The CDR3 bases are TGTGCCTGGACCCGGGTTGAAGAAAAACTGTTTTTT.

The J gene is TRBJ1-3, the V gene TRBV19; no clear D gene. V was shortened by 2 bases and J by 3 bases, with 8 bases between the two germline ends. This CDR3 is 14 amino acids long. Germline CDR1 and CDR2: LNHDA and SQIVND (reference sequence). The CDR3 sequence is CASSIQAYGNTIYF. In DNA form, the CDR3 reads TGTGCCAGTAGTATACAGGCGTATGGAAACACCATATATTTT.

V and J are TRBV3-1 (or the pseudogene TRBV3-2) and TRBJ1-1; D possibly corresponds to TRBD1 (6 bases). CDR1 is LGHDT, CDR2 YNNKEL, per germline (reference sequence). The V gene lost 0 bases and the J gene lost 12 bases, with 20 bases spanning the gap. CDR3 length: 15 residues. CDR3 loop: CASSQEWGGQGRTFF. CDR3 nucleotide sequence: TGTGCCAGCAGCCAAGAGTGGGGGGGGCAGGGTCGAACTTTCTTT.

J is TRBJ2-7 and V is TRBV27; D perhaps matches TRBD2 (5 bases). Trimming stripped 2 bases from V and 0 bases from J, with 8 bases between. Per germline, CDR1 MNHEY and CDR2 SMNVEV (reference sequence). CDR3 length equals 14 residues. Here the CDR3 DNA reads TGTGCCAGCAGTTTAGAGGGTATCTCCTACGAGCAGTACTTC. The encoded protein is CASSLEGISYEQYF.

The CDR3 sequence is CSAATGGFTEQYF. The CDR3 DNA reads as TGCAGCGCGGCGACAGGGGGCTTTACCGAGCAGTACTTC. This chain joins TRBV29-1 and TRBJ2-7; TRBD1 matches 10 bases. CDR1 and CDR2 from the germline V gene are SQVTM and ANQGSEA. The CDR3 consists of 13 residues. Trimming cost V 7 bases and J 6 bases; bases outside gene matches: 9.